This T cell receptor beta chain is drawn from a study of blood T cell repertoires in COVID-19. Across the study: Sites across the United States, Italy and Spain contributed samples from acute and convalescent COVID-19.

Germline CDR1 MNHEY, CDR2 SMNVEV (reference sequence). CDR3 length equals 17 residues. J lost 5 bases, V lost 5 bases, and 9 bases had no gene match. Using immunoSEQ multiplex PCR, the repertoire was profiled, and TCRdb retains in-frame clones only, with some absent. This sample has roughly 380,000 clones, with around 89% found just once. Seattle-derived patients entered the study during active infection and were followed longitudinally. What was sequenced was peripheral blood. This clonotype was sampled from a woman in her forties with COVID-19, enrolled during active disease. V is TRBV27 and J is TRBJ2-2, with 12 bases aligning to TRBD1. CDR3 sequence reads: CASSLLGQGAMTGELFF. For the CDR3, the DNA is TGTGCCAGCAGTCTTCTGGGACAGGGGGCTATGACCGGGGAGCTGTTTTTT.